This T cell receptor (beta chain) was obtained from a study of T cell clonotyping in hematopoietic cell transplantation. Assay used: immunoSEQ multiplex PCR; TCRdb lists only in-frame clones, some missing. The data show roughly 10,000 clones, over 60% seen once. This clonotype was sampled from a female patient aged 50-60 years who had an allogeneic stem cell transplant from a related donor, so the T cells may come from the graft donor. Some clones in this sample may be carry-over from other donors' samples. The sample in question was peripheral blood mononuclear cells, obtained 180 days after allogeneic stem cell transplant.

The CDR3: CASSLGEGAHQPQHF. CDR3 nucleotide sequence: TGTGCCAGCAGCTTAGGTGAAGGGGCCCATCAGCCCCAGCATTTT. The chain couples TRBV7-5 to TRBJ1-5; no DNA check was done on the table's D call, TRBD1. TRBV7-5 constitutes a pseudogene. The CDR3 consists of 15 residues.